What follows are 3 T cell receptor beta chains derived from one specimen sequenced in a study of OX40 agonist ivuxolimab in advanced cancers. Receptors were amplified or captured by the immunoSEQ multiplex PCR assay. TCRdb obtained this table from immuneACCESS and retained in-frame rearrangements with V and J assigned. These tables miss some clones; where compared with another copy, unresolved V genes account for less than half of the shortfall, and the remainder is unexplained. For this sample the table gives 40,000 to 60,000 clones, of which about 81% were detected only once. Together, the top ten hold more than 5.5% of the sample. The sample consisted of CD4+ or CD8+ T cells sorted from blood, taken in a trial of the OX40 agonist ivuxolimab. The receptor set was obtained from an adult with an advanced solid tumor such as melanoma, head and neck, liver or kidney cancer.

This clone was counted a single time. The chain has TRBV2 and TRBJ2-1; D call uncertain. The CDR3 consists of 15 residues. The germline V gene encodes CDR1 SNHLY and CDR2 FYNNEI. Trimming left V 7 bases short and J 4 bases short, with 17 bases between. In DNA form, the CDR3 reads TGTGCCAGCACCCCTGTACAAGTTGGGTACAATGAGCAGTTCTTC. Translating it yields CASTPVQVGYNEQFF.

This rearrangement joins TRBV5-1 to TRBJ2-1; TRBD1 matches 9 bases. Germline-derived CDR1 and CDR2 are SGHRS and YFSETQ. The CDR3 has 14 amino acids. J lost 7 bases, V lost 4 bases, and 6 bases had no gene match. CDR3 sequence reads: CASSGGQGRNEQFF. CDR3 sequence (DNA): TGCGCCAGCAGCGGGGGACAGGGTAGGAATGAGCAGTTCTTC.

V usage is TRBV5-6 and J usage is TRBJ2-1, with TRBD2 identical over 7 bases. Germline V gene data show CDR1 as SGHDT and CDR2 as YYEEEE. This CDR3 region has 14 residues. The ends lost 2 bases at V and 10 bases at J; junction bases unmatched: 9. The CDR3 loop is CASSFVLVTSEQFF. Written as DNA, the CDR3 is TGTGCCAGCAGCTTTGTACTAGTGACTAGCGAGCAGTTCTTC.